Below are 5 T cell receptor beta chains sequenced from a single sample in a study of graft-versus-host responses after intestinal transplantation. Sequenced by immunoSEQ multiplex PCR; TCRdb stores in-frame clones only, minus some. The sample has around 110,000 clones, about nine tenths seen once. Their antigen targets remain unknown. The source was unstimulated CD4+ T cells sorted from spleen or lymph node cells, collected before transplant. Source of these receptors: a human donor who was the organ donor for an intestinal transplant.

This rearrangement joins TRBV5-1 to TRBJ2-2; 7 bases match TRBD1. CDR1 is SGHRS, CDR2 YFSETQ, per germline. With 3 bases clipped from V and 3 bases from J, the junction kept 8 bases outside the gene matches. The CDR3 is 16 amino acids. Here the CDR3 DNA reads TGCGCCAGCAGCTCCCACAGGGGCGGTGACACCGGGGAGCTGTTTTTT. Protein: CASSSHRGGDTGELFF.

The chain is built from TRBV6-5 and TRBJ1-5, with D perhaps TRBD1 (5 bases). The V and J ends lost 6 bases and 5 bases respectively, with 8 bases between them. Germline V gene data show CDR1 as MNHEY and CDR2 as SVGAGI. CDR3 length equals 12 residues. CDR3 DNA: TGTGCCAGCAGGAAAGGGGATCAGCCCCAGCATTTT. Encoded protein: CASRKGDQPQHF.

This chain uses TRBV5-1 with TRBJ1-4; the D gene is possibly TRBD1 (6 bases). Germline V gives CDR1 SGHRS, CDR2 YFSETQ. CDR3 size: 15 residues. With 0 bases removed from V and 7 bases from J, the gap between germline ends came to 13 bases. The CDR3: CASSLEPGEGEKLFF. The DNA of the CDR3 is TGCGCCAGCAGCTTGGAACCAGGGGAGGGTGAAAAACTGTTTTTT.

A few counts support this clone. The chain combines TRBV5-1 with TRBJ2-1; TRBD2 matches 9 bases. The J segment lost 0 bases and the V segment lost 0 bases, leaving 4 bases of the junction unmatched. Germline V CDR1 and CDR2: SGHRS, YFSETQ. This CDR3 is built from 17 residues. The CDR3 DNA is TGCGCCAGCAGCTTGGATAGCGGGGGCCTCTCCTACAATGAGCAGTTCTTC. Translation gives CASSLDSGGLSYNEQFF.

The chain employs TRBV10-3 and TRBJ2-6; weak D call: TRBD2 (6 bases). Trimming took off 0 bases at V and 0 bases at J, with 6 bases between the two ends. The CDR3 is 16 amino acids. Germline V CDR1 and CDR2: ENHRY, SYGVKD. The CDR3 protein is CAISESGGSGANVLTF. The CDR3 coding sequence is TGTGCCATCAGTGAGTCGGGGGGCTCTGGGGCCAACGTCCTGACTTTC.